The 30 T cell receptor beta chains given below trace back to one sample, sequenced in a study of blood T cells in healthy people across ages. A J-beta primer mix and a sample-barcoded 5' primer were used in a second PCR of about 7 to 12 cycles. TCRdb reprocessed the 5' RACE reads with MiXCR, giving one entry per CDR3 protein. The sample lists about 1.8 million distinct CDR3 sequences; about 50% were seen once. The material sequenced was blood. The receptor set was obtained from a woman aged 40 to 50 in good health.

The CDR3 nucleotides are TGCAGTGCTAGAGTAGGCACGACCAATTCACCCCTCCACTTT. Translating it yields CSARVGTTNSPLHF. V is TRBV20-1 and J is TRBJ1-6; D call uncertain. The germline V gene has CDR1 DFQATT and CDR2 SNEGSKA (reference sequence). The CDR3 contains 14 residues. Trimming cost V 1 base and J 7 bases, with 11 bases left between them.

This clonotype was seen a few times. This chain connects TRBV4-3 to TRBJ2-5, with 11 nucleotides matching TRBD2. V trimming: 0 bases; J trimming: 4 bases; junction bases outside the gene matches: 10. The germline CDR1 and CDR2 sequences are LGHNA and YSLEER. The CDR3 has 18 residues. The CDR3 loop reads CASSQDRVSGGASETQYF. The CDR3 DNA follows: TGCGCCAGCAGCCAAGATCGGGTTAGCGGGGGGGCCTCAGAGACCCAGTACTTC.

The rearrangement joins TRBV20-1 to TRBJ2-5, with TRBD1 matching over 8 bases. Germline trimming cut 7 bases from V and 4 bases from J; bases unmatched to any gene: 11. This CDR3 is built from 14 residues. CDR1 is DFQATT, CDR2 SNEGSKA, per germline (reference sequence). DNA for the CDR3: TGCAGTGATCAAGGAGCAGGGGGCGCAGAGACCCAGTACTTC. This translates into CSDQGAGGAETQYF.

This rearrangement joins TRBV6-2 or TRBV6-3 to TRBJ2-6, with D possibly TRBD1 on 6 matching bases. V shed 2 bases and J shed 2 bases, with 19 bases lying between them. Germline lookup yields CDR1 MNHEY and CDR2 SVGEGT. This CDR3 is built from 19 residues. The CDR3 nucleotides read TGTGCCAGCAGTTACGCGTTCAGGGGTTCTAGCCCTGGGGCCAACGTCCTGACTTTC. Translating it yields CASSYAFRGSSPGANVLTF.

V gene TRBV7-2 combines with J gene TRBJ2-3, with D tentatively TRBD2 (7 bases). The germline V gene encodes CDR1 SGHTA and CDR2 FQGNSA. The CDR3 is made up of 15 amino acids. V was shortened by 5 bases and J by 6 bases, with 18 bases between the two germline ends. The DNA of the CDR3 is TGTGCCAGCAGCGAAGGGGGTCCGGGGGGTGATACGCAGTATTTT. As protein: CASSEGGPGGDTQYF.

This chain's CDR3 is CASSETGEGRSGYTF. The CDR3 nucleotides read TGTGCCAGCAGTGAAACGGGGGAGGGACGATCTGGCTACACCTTC. V usage is TRBV25-1 and J usage is TRBJ1-2, with D perhaps matching TRBD1 (5 bases). This CDR3 has 15 amino acids. The V and J ends lost 2 bases and 7 bases respectively, with 17 bases between them. The germline V gene encodes CDR1 MGHDK and CDR2 SYGVNS.

This chain connects TRBV20-1 to TRBJ1-5; D is undetermined. The germline V gene has CDR1 DFQATT and CDR2 SNEGSKA (reference sequence). Trimming left V 3 bases short and J 3 bases short, with 9 bases between. The CDR3 has 13 amino acids. CDR3 protein: CSARSAYNQPQHF. The CDR3 DNA reads as TGCAGTGCTAGGTCTGCCTACAATCAGCCCCAGCATTTT.

The rearrangement links TRBV7-6 to TRBJ2-3, with 7 bases identical to TRBD1. The CDR3 covers 16 residues. Germline V gene lookup returns CDR1 SGHVS and CDR2 FNYEAQ. V was clipped by 5 bases and J by 2 bases; unmatched bases: 10. Here the CDR3 reads CASSARNRGPTDTQYF. The CDR3 bases are TGTGCCAGCAGCGCTAGGAACAGGGGTCCCACAGATACGCAGTATTTT.

The chain is built from TRBV5-1 and TRBJ1-1; a possible D gene is TRBD1 (5 bases). Looked up from germline, CDR1 is SGHRS and CDR2 is YFSETQ. Deletions cut 6 bases from V and 2 bases from J, with 11 bases between. The CDR3 loop spans 13 amino acids. CDR3 coding DNA: TGCGCCAGCAAGCACCAGGGTAACACTGAAGCTTTCTTT. Its translation is CASKHQGNTEAFF. The entire variable domain, with the rest obtained from reference TRBV5-1 and TRBJ1-1, is as follows: KAGVTQTPRYLIKTRGQQVTLSCSPISGHRSVSWYQQTPGQGLQFLFEYFSETQRNKGNFPGRFSGRQFSNSRSEMNVSTLELGDSALYLCASKHQGNTEAFFGQGTRLTVV.

This clonotype was recorded at least ten times. The rearrangement links TRBV29-1 to TRBJ1-2; D is perhaps TRBD1 (5 bases). The CDR3 loop spans 10 amino acids. Germline V CDR1 and CDR2: SQVTM, ANQGSEA. V dropped 4 bases and J dropped 6 bases, with 6 bases sitting between them. The CDR3 DNA follows: TGCAGCGTTGGGGGGGATGGCTACACCTTC. Amino acid sequence: CSVGGDGYTF.

The chain recombines TRBV5-1 with TRBJ1-2; TRBD1 might be the D (5 bases). This CDR3 has 14 residues. Between the trimmed V and J ends, which lost 4 bases and 4 bases, there was a span of 14 bases. Germline values: CDR1 SGHRS, CDR2 YFSETQ. Written as DNA, the CDR3 is TGCGCCAGCAGCCTAGGGACCTTGCGCTATGGCTACACCTTC. Protein: CASSLGTLRYGYTF.

This clonotype was observed a few times. The gene calls are TRBV6-2 or TRBV6-3 and TRBJ2-6, with D tentatively TRBD1 or TRBD2 (5 bases each). The V end was cut by 8 bases, the J end by 9 bases, with 8 bases between. Looked up from germline, CDR1 is MNHEY and CDR2 is SVGEGT. The CDR3 is 11 residues long. The CDR3: CASGTVNVLTF. CDR3 DNA sequence: TGTGCCAGCGGGACCGTCAACGTCCTGACTTTC.

This clonotype appeared a few times. V is TRBV5-6 and J is TRBJ2-5, with a tentative D call TRBD2 (6 bases). The ends were cut back, 5 bases at V and 1 base at J, with 18 bases in the middle. CDR1 is SGHDT and CDR2 is YYEEEE in the germline V gene. This CDR3 has 16 amino acids. The DNA of the CDR3 is TGTGCCAGCAGTCTCTCAGGCGGGGACCCCCAAGAGACCCAGTACTTC. This codes for CASSLSGGDPQETQYF. Looking up the rest from reference TRBV5-6 and TRBJ2-5 gives the full variable domain: DAGVTQSPTHLIKTRGQQVTLRCSPKSGHDTVSWYQQALGQGPQFIFQYYEEEERQRGNFPDRFSGHQFPNYSSELNVNALLLGDSALYLCASSLSGGDPQETQYFGPGTRLLVL.

The chain couples TRBV7-2 to TRBJ2-7; tentatively, D is TRBD1 (8 bases). V was pared by 4 bases and J by 2 bases, with 15 bases between. Germline assignment: CDR1 SGHTA and CDR2 FQGNSA. This CDR3 has 15 residues. CDR3 sequence (DNA): TGTGCCAGCAGCTCCCAAGCGGGACAGGCCTACGAGCAGTACTTC. Its protein product is CASSSQAGQAYEQYF.

J is TRBJ2-5 and V is TRBV28; TRBD2 matches at 12 bases. With V trimmed by 0 bases and J by 4 bases, 6 bases remained unmatched. Germline assignment: CDR1 MDHEN and CDR2 SYDVKM. The CDR3 is 17 residues long. CDR3 sequence reads: CASSLWTSGGHRETQYF. The CDR3 DNA follows: TGTGCCAGCAGTTTATGGACTAGCGGGGGCCACAGAGAGACCCAGTACTTC.

DNA for the CDR3: TGTGCCACCAGCACCTTTCGGACAGGGAGGGACATTCAGTACTTC. Translating gives CATSTFRTGRDIQYF. The chain couples TRBV15 to TRBJ2-4, with D possibly being TRBD1 (8 bases). Germline CDR1 reads LNHNV; CDR2 reads YYDKDF (reference sequence). Trimming took off 4 bases at V and 8 bases at J, with 18 bases between the two ends. The CDR3 is 15 residues long.

This chain joins TRBV7-8 and TRBJ2-1; perhaps TRBD2 as D (5 bases). From germline, CDR1 is SGHVS and CDR2 FQNEAQ. The CDR3 runs 16 residues. V shed 1 base and J shed 3 bases, with 13 bases lying between them. CDR3 nucleotides: TGTGCCAGCAGCTTAGTGTCGAGCGGACTCTACAATGAGCAGTTCTTC. This encodes CASSLVSSGLYNEQFF.

This chain connects TRBV5-1 to TRBJ2-7; TRBD2 matches at 11 bases. Trimming removed 0 bases from V and 3 bases from J; junction bases left unmatched: 5. Germline V lookup: CDR1 SGHRS, CDR2 YFSETQ. The CDR3 runs 16 residues. CDR3 sequence reads: CASSLASGGTYYEQYF. The DNA for the CDR3 is TGCGCCAGCAGCTTGGCTAGCGGGGGGACATACTACGAGCAGTACTTC.

This chain connects TRBV5-1 to TRBJ2-1; 11 bases agree with TRBD1. The ends lost 4 bases at V and 7 bases at J; junction bases unmatched: 10. Germline-derived CDR1 and CDR2 are SGHRS and YFSETQ. CDR3 length: 16 residues. Written as DNA, the CDR3 is TGCGCCAGCAGCCCCGACGGGACAGGGGGGAAAAATGAGCAGTTCTTC. Translated, it gives CASSPDGTGGKNEQFF. The full variable domain, its missing parts supplied by reference TRBV5-1 and TRBJ2-1, is KAGVTQTPRYLIKTRGQQVTLSCSPISGHRSVSWYQQTPGQGLQFLFEYFSETQRNKGNFPGRFSGRQFSNSRSEMNVSTLELGDSALYLCASSPDGTGGKNEQFFGPGTRLTVL.

The chain joins TRBV12-3 or TRBV12-4 to TRBJ2-1, with unresolved D. Trimming took 1 base from V and 3 from J, leaving 7 bases between them. This CDR3 comprises 14 residues. CDR3 sequence (DNA): TGTGCCAGCAGTTTAGGGAAAGTCTACAATGAGCAGTTCTTC. Its translation: CASSLGKVYNEQFF.

The chain joins TRBV25-1 to TRBJ1-2; TRBD1 matches at 8 bases. Per the germline V gene, CDR1 is MGHDK and CDR2 is SYGVNS. The CDR3 sequence is 13 residues long. J was trimmed by 7 bases and V by 3 bases; bases with no gene match: 4. The CDR3 DNA follows: TGTGCCAGCAGTGATCAGGGGGCCGTTGGCTACACCTTC. This sequence encodes CASSDQGAVGYTF.

The chain has TRBV2 and TRBJ2-5; 7 bases align to TRBD1. Unmatched junction bases numbered 6, after V lost 0 bases and J lost 5 bases. CDR1 is SNHLY and CDR2 is FYNNEI in the germline V gene. The CDR3 has 15 residues. As DNA, the CDR3 is TGTGCCAGCAGTGAAGCCCCCAGGGGGTGGGAGACCCAGTACTTC. This encodes CASSEAPRGWETQYF.

This rearrangement joins TRBV18 to TRBJ2-1, with D possibly being TRBD1 (6 bases). CDR3 length: 14 residues. Trimming pared 1 base from V and 7 bases from J, leaving 11 bases between. Germline V gene data show CDR1 as KGHSH and CDR2 as LQKENI. The CDR3 loop reads CASSPLGTTNEQFF. The CDR3, as DNA: TGTGCCAGCTCACCACTAGGGACAACAAATGAGCAGTTCTTC.

This clonotype has just a few counts. The genes are TRBV13 and TRBJ2-1; 7 bases fit TRBD2. Trimming at V came to 4 bases and at J to 9 bases, leaving 6 bases not matched to a gene. The germline CDR1 and CDR2 sequences are PRHDT and FYEKMQ (reference sequence). The CDR3 contains 13 residues. The CDR3 sequence: CASSSELAREQFF. CDR3 bases: TGTGCCAGCAGCTCGGAACTAGCGCGTGAGCAGTTCTTC.

The J gene is TRBJ2-1, the V gene TRBV24-1; 7 bases fit TRBD2. The J call may be incorrect, as the DNA end agrees better with TRBJ2-7. The CDR3 is made up of 16 amino acids. The germline gives CDR1 KGHDR, CDR2 SFDVKD. The CDR3 DNA follows: TGTGCCACCAGTGAACCCGGGAGGAGCTCCTACAATGAGCAGTACTTC. Translating gives CATSEPGRSSYNEQYF.

This clonotype was picked up a small number of times. The CDR3 region has the DNA TGTGCCAGCAGCCCGGGACAGACTAATACGCAGTATTTT. Amino acids: CASSPGQTNTQYF. The chain recombines TRBV7-2 with TRBJ2-3, with 7 bases lining up with TRBD1. The CDR3 is 13 amino acids. The J segment lost 7 bases and the V segment lost 5 bases, leaving 6 bases of the junction unmatched. Germline V gene lookup returns CDR1 SGHTA and CDR2 FQGNSA. The full variable domain, its missing parts supplied by reference TRBV7-2 and TRBJ2-3, is GAGVSQSPSNKVTEKGKDVELRCDPISGHTALYWYRQSLGQGLEFLIYFQGNSAPDKSGLPSDRFSAERTGGSVSTLTIQRTQQEDSAVYLCASSPGQTNTQYFGPGTRLTVL.

The chain links TRBV7-9 to TRBJ2-5; no clear D. The length of the CDR3 is 14 residues. V dropped 3 bases and J dropped 1 base, with 9 bases sitting between them. Germline loops: CDR1 SEHNR, CDR2 FQNEAQ (reference sequence). The CDR3, as DNA: TGTGCCAGCAGCTTTGCAGTGTTCCAAGAGACCCAGTACTTC. This translates into CASSFAVFQETQYF.

The rearrangement joins TRBV5-1 to TRBJ2-7; no definite D call. This CDR3 comprises 12 residues. The ends were cut back, 4 bases at V and 10 bases at J, with 15 bases in the middle. The V gene's germline CDR1 is SGHRS and CDR2 YFSETQ. CDR3 coding DNA: TGCGCCAGCAGCCTTACTGAGGAAGCCCAGTACTTC. Translation gives CASSLTEEAQYF.

This chain joins TRBV6-4 and TRBJ2-3; weak D call: TRBD2 (6 bases). V was trimmed by 3 bases and J by 6 bases, leaving 22 bases between them. Germline assignment: CDR1 MRHNA and CDR2 SNTAGT. The CDR3 extends over 17 amino acids. In DNA form, the CDR3 reads TGTGCCAGCAGTGAGGGGCTCAGACTAGTAGCCCCCGATACGCAGTATTTT. As protein: CASSEGLRLVAPDTQYF.

The rearrangement uses TRBV7-3 and TRBJ1-6, with 7 bases fitting TRBD1. Germline V gene data show CDR1 as SGHTA and CDR2 as FQGTGA. CDR3 length: 14 amino acids. After removal of 5 bases from V and 7 bases from J, the junction contained 5 bases not matched to a gene. The CDR3 nucleotides read TGTGCCAGCAGCCGGGACAGTGGAAATTCACCCCTCCACTTT. This gives the protein CASSRDSGNSPLHF.